Following are 23 T cell receptor beta chains from one sample sequenced in a study of cytomegalovirus exposure and HLA in healthy donors. The primer mix had 60 Vbeta and 13 Jbeta primers. Measured with immunoSEQ multiplex PCR; TCRdb has only the in-frame clones, and not every one. The repertoire includes roughly 200,000 clones, around four fifths of them detected once, and around 0.57% sits in the top ten. Specimen: PBMCs. These receptors were taken from a woman aged 40 to 50 in good health and CMV-seronegative.

Written as DNA, the CDR3 is TGTGCCAGTAGTATGCACTCGACAGGGCCGGAGACCCAGTACTTC. Protein sequence: CASSMHSTGPETQYF. V gene TRBV19 combines with J gene TRBJ2-5; the match to TRBD1 covers 7 bases. CDR3 length: 15 residues. V dropped 3 bases and J dropped 5; count of bases not matched to a gene: 9. Germline CDR1 LNHDA, CDR2 SQIVND (reference sequence).

The chain employs TRBV27 and TRBJ2-2; D remains ambiguous. The CDR3 is 12 residues long. From germline, CDR1 is MNHEY and CDR2 SMNVEV (reference sequence). V was trimmed by 6 bases and J by 5 bases, leaving 7 bases between them. The CDR3 protein is CASSYPTGELFF. As DNA, the CDR3 is TGTGCCAGCAGCTATCCGACCGGGGAGCTGTTTTTT.

The chain has TRBV6-5 and TRBJ1-1; 7 nucleotides line up with TRBD1. Trimming cost V 4 bases and J 1 base; bases outside gene matches: 9. CDR3 size: 16 residues. CDR1 and CDR2 (germline): MNHEY, SVGAGI. The CDR3 DNA sequence: TGTGCCAGCAGTTCCGCCACCGGGACAGAGAACACTGAAGCTTTCTTT. It specifies CASSSATGTENTEAFF.

The gene calls are TRBV6-5 and TRBJ2-3, with 7 bases matching TRBD2. Germline CDR1 and CDR2: MNHEY and SVGAGI. Trimming removed 1 base from V and 2 bases from J; junction bases left unmatched: 3. This CDR3 comprises 15 residues. The CDR3 sequence: CASSYFGGITDTQYF. The CDR3 DNA reads as TGTGCCAGCAGTTACTTCGGGGGGATCACAGATACGCAGTATTTT.

The rearrangement links TRBV7-6 to TRBJ2-1, with TRBD2 as a possible D gene (5 bases). Trimming shortened V by 2 bases and J by 2 bases, and 10 bases separated the two germline ends. The CDR3 spans 15 residues. Germline V gives CDR1 SGHVS, CDR2 FNYEAQ. This CDR3 reads CASSLNPGTYNEQFF. The CDR3 region has the DNA TGTGCCAGCAGCTTAAATCCGGGGACCTACAATGAGCAGTTCTTC.

This clone was seen a handful of times. This chain joins TRBV2 and TRBJ2-7, with 8 bases that match TRBD2. The junction had 5 bases not matched to a gene; V was cut back by 7 bases and J by 3 bases. This CDR3 region has 13 residues. Per the germline V gene, CDR1 is SNHLY and CDR2 is FYNNEI. In DNA form, the CDR3 reads TGTGCCAGCAACCCCGGGGGGGGCTACGAGCAGTACTTC. This gives the protein CASNPGGGYEQYF. The whole variable domain, filled in from reference TRBV2 and TRBJ2-7, reads EPEVTQTPSHQVTQMGQEVILRCVPISNHLYFYWYRQILGQKVEFLVSFYNNEISEKSEIFDDQFSVERPDGSNFTLKIRSTKLEDSAMYFCASNPGGGYEQYFGPGTRLTVT.

V gene TRBV6-5 combines with J gene TRBJ1-2; 8 bases map to TRBD1. There are 15 residues in the CDR3. V shed 6 bases and J 4 bases; nucleotides not matched to a gene: 10. Germline V CDR1 and CDR2: MNHEY, SVGAGI. CDR3 sequence: CASSQGQGPLYGYTF. CDR3 nucleotide sequence: TGTGCCAGCAGCCAAGGACAGGGTCCCCTCTATGGCTACACCTTC.

This clone turned up a few times. The chain recombines TRBV4-1 with TRBJ1-5; D call uncertain. Trimming removed 5 bases from V and 3 bases from J, with 11 bases in between. CDR3 length: 14 amino acids. Germline CDR1 and CDR2: MGHRA and YSYEKL. The CDR3 DNA is TGCGCCAGCAGCGCAGAACAGTTCAATCAGCCCCAGCATTTT. It specifies CASSAEQFNQPQHF.

The V gene is TRBV5-8, the J gene TRBJ2-1, with 7 bases that match TRBD1. Unmatched junction bases numbered 5, after V lost 2 bases and J lost 6 bases. Germline CDR1 and CDR2: SGHTS and YDEGEE. This CDR3 spans 14 amino acids. CDR3 protein: CASSLAGTVNEQFF. CDR3 bases: TGTGCCAGCAGCTTAGCCGGGACAGTCAATGAGCAGTTCTTC.

The chain links TRBV30 to TRBJ1-5; weak D call: TRBD1 (6 bases). Trimming stripped 3 bases from V and 4 bases from J, with 13 bases between. Germline V gene lookup returns CDR1 GTSNPN and CDR2 SVGIG (reference sequence). The CDR3 spans 14 residues. The CDR3 DNA reads as TGTGCCTGGAGCGCAGGGGCTGGAAATCAGCCCCAGCATTTT. This translates into CAWSAGAGNQPQHF.

The V and J genes are TRBV18 and TRBJ1-5; TRBD1 matches at 8 bases. The CDR3 is 16 amino acids. Germline V gives CDR1 KGHSH, CDR2 LQKENI. After removal of 2 bases from V and 3 bases from J, the junction contained 6 bases not matched to a gene. Here the CDR3 DNA reads TGTGCCAGCTCACCAGGCTCAGGGGGCCCCAATCAGCCCCAGCATTTT. Translated: CASSPGSGGPNQPQHF.

The chain couples TRBV20-1 to TRBJ1-1; no definite D call. The CDR3 runs 11 residues. From germline, CDR1 is DFQATT and CDR2 SNEGSKA (reference sequence). V was clipped by 3 bases and J by 10 bases, with 12 bases between them. As DNA, the CDR3 is TGCAGTGCTAGTCGCCCAGGAGGAGCTTTCTTT. Its translation: CSASRPGGAFF.

The rearrangement links TRBV7-2 to TRBJ2-3, with 7 positions matching TRBD2. The V gene's germline CDR1 is SGHTA and CDR2 FQGNSA. J gave up 4 bases and V 1 base, and 5 bases lay outside the gene matches. This CDR3 spans 15 amino acids. CDR3 region: CASSLVWTSSDTQYF. Here the CDR3 DNA reads TGTGCCAGCAGCTTAGTGTGGACTAGTTCAGATACGCAGTATTTT.

The V gene is TRBV7-8, the J gene TRBJ2-5, with TRBD1 as a possible D gene (5 bases). Trimming took off 5 bases at V and 0 bases at J, with 16 bases between the two ends. The CDR3 has 16 amino acids. CDR1 and CDR2 (germline): SGHVS, FQNEAQ. Here the CDR3 reads CASSPRTKTDQETQYF. DNA for the CDR3: TGTGCCAGCAGCCCTCGGACCAAGACAGACCAAGAGACCCAGTACTTC. Combining the CDR3 with reference TRBV7-8 and TRBJ2-5 gives the whole variable domain GAGVSQSPRYKVAKRGQDVALRCDPISGHVSLFWYQQALGQGPEFLTYFQNEAQLDKSGLPSDRFFAERPEGSVSTLKIQRTQQEDSAVYLCASSPRTKTDQETQYFGPGTRLLVL.

The V call is TRBV30, the J call TRBJ2-7; the D gene is possibly TRBD1 (5 bases). Trimming removed 1 base at V and 3 bases at J, with 10 bases between. There are 13 residues in the CDR3. Germline assignment: CDR1 GTSNPN and CDR2 SVGIG (reference sequence). The CDR3 spells CAWSEGQGYEQYF. CDR3 nucleotides: TGTGCCTGGAGTGAAGGGCAGGGCTACGAGCAGTACTTC.

For the CDR3, the DNA is TGTGCCTGGAGACAGGGGGCTCCTGGCACTGAAGCTTTCTTT. Translating gives CAWRQGAPGTEAFF. This rearrangement joins TRBV30 to TRBJ1-1; 9 bases fit TRBD1. The CDR3 extends over 14 amino acids. Trimming removed 3 bases from V and 4 bases from J; junction bases left unmatched: 6. From germline, CDR1 is GTSNPN and CDR2 SVGIG (reference sequence).

The V call is TRBV30, the J call TRBJ2-5, with TRBD2 matching over 8 bases. This CDR3 has 15 residues. The trim removed 7 bases at V and 1 base at J, leaving 11 bases unmatched. The germline V gene has CDR1 GTSNPN and CDR2 SVGIG (reference sequence). The CDR3 region has the DNA TGTGCCTCGTCTTTGGCGGGGGGCCTCCAAGAGACCCAGTACTTC. Translation: CASSLAGGLQETQYF. The variable domain in full, completed from reference TRBV30 and TRBJ2-5, reads SQTIHQWPATLVQPVGSPLSLECTVEGTSNPNLYWYRQAAGRGLQLLFYSVGIGQISSEVPQNLSASRPQDRQFILSSKKLLLSDSGFYLCASSLAGGLQETQYFGPGTRLLVL.

The rearrangement joins TRBV7-9 to TRBJ2-1; TRBD1 is a possible D gene (6 bases). The CDR3 has 14 amino acids. The V end was cut by 1 base, the J end by 8 bases, with 12 bases between. From germline, CDR1 is SEHNR and CDR2 FQNEAQ (reference sequence). The CDR3 here is CASSLVRTGHEQFF. In DNA, the CDR3 is TGTGCCAGCAGCTTAGTACGAACAGGGCATGAGCAGTTCTTC.

This sequence joins TRBV7-9 and TRBJ2-7, with 7 nucleotides matching TRBD1. V was clipped by 5 bases and J by 5 bases; unmatched bases: 3. In germline, CDR1 is SEHNR, CDR2 FQNEAQ (reference sequence). CDR3 size: 12 residues. CDR3 protein: CASSPQGNEQYF. The CDR3 DNA follows: TGTGCCAGCAGCCCACAGGGGAACGAGCAGTACTTC.

This chain joins TRBV6-5 and TRBJ1-1, with D possibly matching TRBD1 (6 bases). The CDR3 is made up of 15 amino acids. Germline V gives CDR1 MNHEY, CDR2 SVGAGI. The V and J ends lost 3 bases and 0 bases respectively, with 11 bases between them. The CDR3 DNA follows: TGTGCCAGCAGTTATGGGCAGGGGATGAACACTGAAGCTTTCTTT. Its protein product is CASSYGQGMNTEAFF.

The chain uses TRBV25-1 and TRBJ2-1, with D hard to call. CDR1 MGHDK and CDR2 SYGVNS come from the germline V gene. V was trimmed by 2 bases and J by 5 bases, leaving 4 bases between them. This CDR3 contains 12 residues. The CDR3 DNA reads as TGTGCCAGCAGTGAAATCGACAATGAGCAGTTCTTC. Translation gives CASSEIDNEQFF.

The V gene is TRBV19, the J gene TRBJ1-2; possible D gene TRBD1, 5 bases. This CDR3 contains 13 residues. Germline CDR1 is LNHDA and CDR2 is SQIVND (reference sequence). V was clipped by 6 bases and J by 8 bases, with 16 bases between them. The CDR3 protein is CASRIPPGNGYTF. CDR3 nucleotides: TGTGCCAGTAGGATCCCCCCAGGGAACGGCTACACCTTC.

The V call is TRBV11-1, the J call TRBJ2-6; D remains unclear. The germline V gene has CDR1 SGHAT and CDR2 FQDESV (reference sequence). Trimming left V 5 bases short and J 2 bases short, with 10 bases between. The CDR3 is 15 residues long. As DNA, the CDR3 is TGTGCCAGCAGCGCCACAGTCGCTGGGGCCAACGTCCTGACTTTC. This gives the protein CASSATVAGANVLTF.